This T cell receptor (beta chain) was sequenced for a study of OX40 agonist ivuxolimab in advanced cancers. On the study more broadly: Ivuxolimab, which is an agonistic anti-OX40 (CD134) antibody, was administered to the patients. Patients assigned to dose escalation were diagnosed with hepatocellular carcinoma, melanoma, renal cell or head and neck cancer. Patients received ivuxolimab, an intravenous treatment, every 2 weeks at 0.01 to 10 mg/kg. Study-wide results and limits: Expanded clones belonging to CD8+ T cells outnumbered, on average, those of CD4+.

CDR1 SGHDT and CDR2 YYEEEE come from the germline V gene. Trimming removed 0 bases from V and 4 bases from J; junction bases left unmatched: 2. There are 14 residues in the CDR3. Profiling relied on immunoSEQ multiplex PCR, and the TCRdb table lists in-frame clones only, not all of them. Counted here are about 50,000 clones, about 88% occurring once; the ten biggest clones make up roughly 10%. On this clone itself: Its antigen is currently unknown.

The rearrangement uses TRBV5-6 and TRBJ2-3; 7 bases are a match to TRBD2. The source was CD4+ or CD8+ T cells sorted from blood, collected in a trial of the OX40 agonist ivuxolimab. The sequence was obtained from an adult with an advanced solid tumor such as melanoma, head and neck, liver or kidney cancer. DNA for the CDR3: TGTGCCAGCAGCTTGGGGCTAGCGGCAGATACGCAGTATTTT. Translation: CASSLGLAADTQYF. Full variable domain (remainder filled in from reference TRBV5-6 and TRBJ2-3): DAGVTQSPTHLIKTRGQQVTLRCSPKSGHDTVSWYQQALGQGPQFIFQYYEEEERQRGNFPDRFSGHQFPNYSSELNVNALLLGDSALYLCASSLGLAADTQYFGPGTRLTVL.